The 8 T cell receptor beta chains below were found in one sample sequenced in a study of neurological immune-mediated disorders (dated by TCRdb to the late 2010s). The meaning of the sample's time point label: longitudinal time-point 3. Library creation used 5' RACE. TCRdb names Illumina HiSeq 2500 as the instrument used. The public reads were reprocessed in TCRdb via fastp at Q25 and MiXCR, keeping in-frame beta chains. Here each entry gathers all rows of one CDR3 protein and keeps the most common genes and DNA. Within this sample are fewer than 110,000 distinct CDR3 sequences, with roughly a tenth of them counted one time only. Approximately 3.3% of the sample is held by the ten biggest clonotypes. The specimen sequenced was PBMCs. The origin of the receptors is a female donor with HTLV-1-associated myelopathy (HAM/TSP).

The V gene is TRBV20-1, the J gene TRBJ2-3, with 11 bases fitting TRBD2. The CDR3 totals 15 residues. Germline-derived CDR1 and CDR2 are DFQATT and SNEGSKA (reference sequence). With 3 bases clipped from V and 5 bases from J, the junction kept 7 bases outside the gene matches. The DNA for the CDR3 is TGCAGTGCTAGCGTAGCGGGGGGGCGTCGAGATACGCAGTATTTT. Protein product: CSASVAGGRRDTQYF.

Many counts were recorded for this clonotype. The rearrangement links TRBV6-6 to TRBJ2-7; 8 bases are a match to TRBD1. V gave up 4 bases and J gave up 0 bases; unmatched junction bases: 5. Germline assignment: CDR1 MNHNY and CDR2 SVGAGI (reference sequence). This CDR3 contains 15 residues. The CDR3: CASSFSGTGSYEQYF. The CDR3, as DNA: TGTGCCAGCAGTTTCTCCGGGACAGGCTCCTACGAGCAGTACTTC.

In this sample, this clonotype turned up many times. The chain has TRBV9 and TRBJ2-1, with D maybe TRBD2 (6 bases). The CDR3 has 14 residues. V dropped 1 base and J dropped 5 bases, with 10 bases sitting between them. CDR1 is SGDLS, CDR2 YYNGEE, per germline. The CDR3 protein is CASSVFGGNNEQFF. In nucleotides, the CDR3 is TGTGCCAGCAGCGTATTCGGGGGAAACAATGAGCAGTTCTTC.

This clonotype was counted a few times. CDR3: CASSLGGQTADTQYF. The DNA of the CDR3 is TGTGCCAGCAGCTTGGGGGGACAGACGGCAGATACGCAGTATTTT. V and J are TRBV5-4 and TRBJ2-3, with 7 bases lining up with TRBD1. V was pared by 0 bases and J by 4 bases, with 5 bases of the junction left unmatched. The CDR3 covers 15 residues. The germline gives CDR1 SGHNT, CDR2 YYREEE (reference sequence). Filled out from reference TRBV5-4 and TRBJ2-3, the complete variable domain reads ETGVTQSPTHLIKTRGQQVTLRCSSQSGHNTVSWYQQALGQGPQFIFQYYREEENGRGNFPPRFSGLQFPNYSSELNVNALELDDSALYLCASSLGGQTADTQYFGPGTRLTVL.

Many counts were recorded for this clonotype. The chain uses TRBV6-5 and TRBJ1-2; TRBD1 matches at 9 bases. The V segment lost 4 bases and the J segment 8 bases; nucleotides outside the gene matches: 8. There are 14 residues in the CDR3. Germline CDR1 and CDR2: MNHEY and SVGAGI. CDR3 amino acids: CASSFNTGGEGYTF. DNA for the CDR3: TGTGCCAGCAGTTTCAACACAGGGGGCGAGGGCTACACCTTC.

This clonotype has ten or more counts. The chain links TRBV27 to TRBJ2-7; D possibly corresponds to TRBD1 (6 bases). CDR3 length: 13 amino acids. V lost 6 bases to trimming and J lost 3 bases, with 12 bases between them. The germline gives CDR1 MNHEY, CDR2 SMNVEV (reference sequence). The DNA of the CDR3 is TGTGCCAGCAGGCCGGGACACCTCTACGAGCAGTACTTC. Protein product: CASRPGHLYEQYF.

This clonotype was seen ten or more times. The rearrangement links TRBV12-3 or TRBV12-4 to TRBJ2-2, with D possibly TRBD1 on 6 matching bases. The CDR3 totals 16 residues. V shed 3 bases and J shed 0 bases, with 11 bases lying between them. In DNA form, the CDR3 reads TGTGCCAGCAGTTTCCGGCACAGGGCGAACACCGGGGAGCTGTTTTTT. Translation: CASSFRHRANTGELFF.

The rearrangement uses TRBV20-1 and TRBJ2-1; the match to TRBD2 covers 11 bases. The CDR3 contains 15 residues. V shed 6 bases and J 1 base; nucleotides not matched to a gene: 5. Looked up from germline, CDR1 is DFQATT and CDR2 is SNEGSKA (reference sequence). The CDR3 DNA reads as TGCAGTGCCTTTAGCGGGAGGGGGTCCTACAATGAGCAGTTCTTC. It codes for CSAFSGRGSYNEQFF.